These T cell receptor beta chains were read from a single sample in a study of OX40 agonist ivuxolimab in advanced cancers. The table came from immunoSEQ multiplex PCR; TCRdb's copy has only in-frame clones and leaves some out. The profile shows 20,000 to 25,000 clones, more than 75% of them singletons. Sequencing was performed on CD4+ or CD8+ T cells sorted from blood, taken in a trial of the OX40 agonist ivuxolimab. The receptors were sampled from an adult with an advanced solid tumor such as melanoma, head and neck, liver or kidney cancer. Each CDR3 is given with its conserved first and last residue. A D gene is named only where the DNA matches it firmly. Rows give clone size only sometimes, using once, few, many, or a class for an expanded clone.

d_call j_call clone_size v_call cdr3_aa cdr3_nt
TRBD2 TRBJ2-5 NA TRBV2 CASMFLAGGYETQYF TGTGCCAGCATGTTTCTAGCGGGAGGTTATGAGACCCAGTACTTC
NA TRBJ2-7 medium-sized TRBV4-1 CASSQFPRPAAYEQYF TGCGCCAGCAGCCAATTTCCGCGGCCAGCGGCCTACGAGCAGTACTTC
NA TRBJ2-1 NA TRBV6-4 CARGDGGLHEQFF TGTGCCAGGGGGGACGGGGGTCTCCATGAGCAGTTCTTC
NA TRBJ2-7 NA TRBV6-1 CASSGYSGVEQYF TGTGCCAGCAGTGGGTACTCAGGGGTCGAGCAGTACTTC
NA TRBJ1-5 NA TRBV27 CASSFGSLGPQHF TGTGCCAGCAGTTTTGGGTCCCTGGGGCCCCAGCATTTT
TRBD1 TRBJ1-4 NA TRBV9 CASSEGTGINEKLFF TGTGCCAGCAGCGAAGGGACAGGGATTAATGAAAAACTGTTTTTT
NA TRBJ1-1 once TRBV18 CASSLGRVVNTEAFF TGTGCCAGCTCCCTTGGCAGGGTGGTGAACACTGAAGCTTTCTTT
TRBD1 TRBJ2-7 NA TRBV28 CASSYYPGQAYEQYF TGTGCCAGCAGTTACTACCCGGGACAGGCCTACGAGCAGTACTTC
TRBD1 TRBJ2-7 NA TRBV6-5 CASSPPDRVWEQYF TGTGCCAGCAGTCCTCCGGACAGGGTGTGGGAGCAGTACTTC
NA TRBJ2-7 NA TRBV19 CASSIIPDAYEQYF TGTGCCAGTAGTATAATTCCAGACGCCTACGAGCAGTACTTC
TRBD2 TRBJ2-3 NA TRBV2 CASSEGPSGFTDTQYF TGTGCCAGCAGTGAAGGCCCTAGCGGGTTCACAGATACGCAGTATTTT
TRBD2 TRBJ2-5 NA TRBV9 CASSVSGEPETQYF TGTGCCAGCAGCGTTAGCGGGGAACCAGAGACCCAGTACTTC
NA TRBJ2-1 few TRBV19 CASRIGTLQFF TGTGCCAGTCGGATCGGGACTCTACAGTTCTTC
NA TRBJ2-1 NA TRBV30 CAWREGLSSSYNEQFF TGTGCCTGGAGGGAAGGACTTTCGAGCTCCTACAATGAGCAGTTCTTC
NA TRBJ1-1 NA TRBV7-8 CASSFDLRALNTEAFF TGTGCCAGCAGCTTCGACCTACGGGCCCTGAACACTGAAGCTTTCTTT
TRBD2 TRBJ2-7 NA TRBV27 CASISTGTSVNEQYF TGTGCCAGCATTTCTACCGGGACTAGCGTCAACGAGCAGTACTTC
NA TRBJ2-7 NA TRBV5-6 CASSLVPTSSDEQYF TGTGCCAGCAGCTTGGTGCCTACCTCTAGCGACGAGCAGTACTTC
TRBD2 TRBJ2-7 NA TRBV7-9 CASSPRSSGIPYEQYF TGTGCCAGCAGCCCCCGGTCTAGCGGGATCCCCTACGAGCAGTACTTC
NA TRBJ2-7 NA TRBV7-8 CASSLSLEQYF TGTGCCAGCAGCTTATCTCTCGAGCAGTACTTC
NA TRBJ2-7 NA TRBV4-1 CASSRQESYEQYF TGCGCCAGCAGCCGGCAAGAAAGCTACGAGCAGTACTTC
TRBD2 TRBJ2-1 NA TRBV6-1 CASNPTSGAYNEQFF TGTGCCAGCAATCCAACTAGCGGGGCCTACAATGAGCAGTTCTTC
NA TRBJ1-4 once TRBV5-1 CASSLASSATNEKLFF TGCGCCAGCAGCTTGGCCTCATCCGCAACTAATGAAAAACTGTTTTTT
NA TRBJ1-4 once TRBV7-9 CASSSTGGGTNEKLFF TGTGCCAGCAGCTCCACGGGTGGAGGGACTAATGAAAAACTGTTTTTT
TRBD1 TRBJ1-3 once TRBV10-3 CAISGTGDTGNTIYF TGTGCCATCAGTGGCACAGGGGACACTGGAAACACCATATATTTT
NA TRBJ1-1 NA TRBV6-6 CASRQGYTEAFF TGTGCCAGCAGACAGGGTTACACTGAAGCTTTCTTT
NA TRBJ2-7 few TRBV6-6 CASSISGGEQYF TGTGCCAGCAGCATCTCAGGGGGGGAGCAGTACTTC
NA TRBJ2-7 NA TRBV4-2 CASSQGSTGAYEQYF TGTGCCAGCAGCCAAGGATCGACAGGAGCCTACGAGCAGTACTTC
NA TRBJ2-5 once TRBV10-3 CAIRRRAEETQYF TGTGCCATCAGGCGGAGGGCCGAAGAGACCCAGTACTTC
NA TRBJ1-5 NA TRBV5-8 CASSLRVATSPSNQPQHF TGTGCCAGCAGCTTGAGGGTCGCGACATCGCCTAGCAATCAGCCCCAGCATTTT
NA TRBJ2-7 NA TRBV30 CAWSVLGIPYEQYF TGTGCCTGGAGTGTACTAGGGATCCCCTACGAGCAGTACTTC
TRBD2 TRBJ2-1 NA TRBV7-3 CASSLASGSRNSYNEQFF TGTGCCAGCAGCTTAGCTAGCGGGAGCAGAAACTCCTACAATGAGCAGTTCTTC
NA TRBJ2-7 NA TRBV4-1 CASSPVGTQDAYEQYF TGCGCCAGCAGCCCCGTGGGGACTCAAGATGCCTACGAGCAGTACTTC
NA TRBJ2-7 few TRBV7-3 CASSRRDYEQYF TGTGCCAGCAGCCGACGCGACTACGAGCAGTACTTC
TRBD1 TRBJ1-4 NA TRBV14 CASSLMTGGKLFF TGTGCCAGCAGCCTTATGACAGGGGGAAAACTGTTTTTT
TRBD1 TRBJ2-5 NA TRBV30 CAWRGGQGPSETQYF TGTGCCTGGAGGGGGGGACAGGGTCCGAGTGAGACCCAGTACTTC
NA TRBJ2-5 NA TRBV7-3 CASSLIGAVQETQYF TGTGCCAGCAGCTTAATTGGGGCGGTCCAAGAGACCCAGTACTTC
TRBD1 TRBJ2-7 NA TRBV28 CASSPGTGGYEQYF TGTGCCAGCAGTCCCGGGACAGGGGGCTACGAGCAGTACTTC
NA TRBJ2-7 NA TRBV2 CASSRATREQYF TGTGCCAGCAGTCGGGCGACACGTGAGCAGTACTTC
TRBD2 TRBJ2-7 NA TRBV10-2 CASKTSGGDYEQYF TGCGCCAGCAAGACCTCGGGGGGGGACTACGAGCAGTACTTC